A selection of T cell receptor beta chains follows, all from one sample in a study of T cell responses to AZD1222 COVID-19 vaccine. Assay used: immunoSEQ multiplex PCR; TCRdb lists only in-frame clones, some missing. Of 130,000 or so clones in the sample, 92% are singletons; the top ten hold roughly 4%. The sequenced sample was peripheral blood, obtained 28 days after the second AZD1222 dose. These receptors all come from an adult who received the AZD1222 COVID-19 vaccine. CDR3s include the opening cysteine and the closing phenylalanine or tryptophan. D genes are given only for firm matches. Size values are once, few and many counts, or a class for expanded clones, and some rows have none.

D	J	V	size	DNA	CDR3
NA	TRBJ1-2	TRBV9	NA	TGTGCCAGCAGCGCGAGGGGACCCCTTCTGGGCGGCTACACCTTC	CASSARGPLLGGYTF
NA	TRBJ1-2	TRBV19	NA	TGTGCCAGTAGTATTCGGGCAGCGGTGGGCTATGGCTACACCTTC	CASSIRAAVGYGYTF
NA	TRBJ2-2	TRBV28	NA	TGTGCCAGCAGTCGCTCTTCGGGACAAAAGTTCGGGGAGCTGTTTTTT	CASSRSSGQKFGELFF
TRBD1	TRBJ1-1	TRBV7-2	NA	TGTGCCAGCAGCAGGGGGCGAAACACTGAAGCTTTCTTT	CASSRGRNTEAFF
NA	TRBJ1-3	TRBV7-9	once	TGTGCCAGCAGCTTAACCCGGGCCACCTCTGGAAACACCATATATTTT	CASSLTRATSGNTIYF
NA	TRBJ1-1	TRBV6-2/TRBV6-3	NA	TGTGCCAGCAGTCCCCCTGCTACCAGGAACACTGAAGCTTTCTTT	CASSPPATRNTEAFF
TRBD2	TRBJ2-2	TRBV9	once	TGTGCCAGCAGCGCCAAGACTAGCGGGGGGTTCACCGGGGAGCTGTTTTTT	CASSAKTSGGFTGELFF
TRBD2	TRBJ2-7	TRBV5-6	NA	TGTGCCAGCAGTCTTGGTGGCGGGGGGGCCGAGCAGTACTTC	CASSLGGGGAEQYF
NA	TRBJ2-3	TRBV20-1	NA	TGCAGTGCTAGAGTGGGGGATACGCAGTATTTT	CSARVGDTQYF
NA	TRBJ1-2	TRBV7-6	once	TGTGCCAGCAGCTTTTCCACATCAGGGGCGAGTAGTTATGGCTACACCTTC	CASSFSTSGASSYGYTF
NA	TRBJ2-2	TRBV12-3/TRBV12-4	NA	TGTGCCAGCAGTGTCGGGTGGACCGGGGAGCTGTTTTTT	CASSVGWTGELFF
NA	TRBJ1-4	TRBV15	NA	TGTGCCACCAGCAGTGCAGCAAATGAAAAACTGTTTTTT	CATSSAANEKLFF
TRBD1	TRBJ2-3	TRBV10-3	NA	TGTGCCATCAGTCCCCGACAGGGGGATACGCAGTATTTT	CAISPRQGDTQYF
NA	TRBJ1-2	TRBV9	once	TGTGCCAGCAGCGTAGATCGGGCGGAGGGCTATGGCTACACCTTC	CASSVDRAEGYGYTF
NA	TRBJ1-1	TRBV6-4	NA	TGTGCCAGCACCCCCTCGCCAGGGAACACTGAAGCTTTCTTT	CASTPSPGNTEAFF
TRBD2	TRBJ2-1	TRBV7-7	few	TGTGCTAGCAGCTTCCGACTAGCGGGGGCCGAGCAGTTCTTC	CASSFRLAGAEQFF
TRBD2	TRBJ2-1	TRBV5-1	NA	TGCGCCAGCAGCTCCCGAGCGGGAGCCAGTAGAAATGAGCAGTTCTTC	CASSSRAGASRNEQFF
NA	TRBJ2-5	TRBV7-9	NA	TGTGCCAGCAGCCCCCCTAGCAGAGAGACCCAGTACTTC	CASSPPSRETQYF
NA	TRBJ1-1	TRBV10-1	NA	TGCGCCAGCGCGAGGGAGGAACGAGGTGAAGCTTTCTTT	CASAREERGEAFF
NA	TRBJ2-1	TRBV27	NA	TGTGCCAGCAGCCACACTAATGAGCAGTTCTTC	CASSHTNEQFF
TRBD2	TRBJ2-2	TRBV19	NA	TGTGCCAGTGTTATCGGGGGGTCGGGCGGGGAGCTGTTTTTT	CASVIGGSGGELFF
NA	TRBJ1-1	TRBV24-1	few	TGTGCCACCGGACGGACTCCGCCCGGTTGGCGCACTGAAGCTTTCTTT	CATGRTPPGWRTEAFF
NA	TRBJ2-1	TRBV6-5	NA	TGTGCCAGCAGTTCCGTTGGCAGGGGGCAGTTCTTC	CASSSVGRGQFF
NA	TRBJ2-1	TRBV7-9	NA	TGTGCCAGCAGCCACCTACCGGGCTCCTACAATGAGCAGTTCTTC	CASSHLPGSYNEQFF
TRBD2	TRBJ2-3	TRBV27	NA	TGTGCCAGCAGTTTCAATTCAGCGGGGGTTTATACGCAGTATTTT	CASSFNSAGVYTQYF
NA	TRBJ1-1	TRBV29-1	NA	TGCAGCGTGATACCACCGGGACGACCGAACACTGAAGCTTTCTTT	CSVIPPGRPNTEAFF
NA	TRBJ1-3	TRBV5-1	NA	TGCGCCAGCAGCTTGGACACAGGCTCTGGAAACACCATATATTTT	CASSLDTGSGNTIYF
TRBD1	TRBJ1-4	TRBV28	NA	TGTGCCAGCAGTCCATCAACCGGGACAGGGTACGAAAAACTGTTTTTT	CASSPSTGTGYEKLFF
NA	TRBJ1-2	TRBV27	NA	TGTGCCAGCAGTCCAGGGTCTGGCTATGGCTACACCTTC	CASSPGSGYGYTF
TRBD1	TRBJ2-7	TRBV2	NA	TGTGCCAGCGGTCAGGGGGCGGGAGAGCAGTACTTC	CASGQGAGEQYF
NA	TRBJ1-1	TRBV7-2	NA	TGTGCCAGCAGCTTAGGCAGGCACACTGAAGCTTTCTTT	CASSLGRHTEAFF
NA	TRBJ2-1	TRBV24-1	NA	TGTGCCACCAGTGACTACTGGGGTGATGAGCAGTTCTTC	CATSDYWGDEQFF
TRBD2	TRBJ2-1	TRBV6-5	NA	TGTGCCAGCAGTCAGACGGGACTAGCGGGAAGTGAGCAGTTCTTC	CASSQTGLAGSEQFF
NA	TRBJ1-6	TRBV5-4	NA	TGTGCCAGCAGCCTGGTGTTGGGACCCCTCCACTTT	CASSLVLGPLHF
NA	TRBJ2-5	TRBV5-6	NA	TGTGCCAGCAGCTGGTCAGGGCTTCAAGAGACCCAGTACTTC	CASSWSGLQETQYF
NA	TRBJ2-1	TRBV5-6	few	TGTGCCAGCAGCTTACTCCGTGAGCAGTTCTTC	CASSLLREQFF
NA	TRBJ1-3	TRBV19	NA	TGTGCCAGTAGTACCCTTGACGGGAGAGACAACACCATATATTTT	CASSTLDGRDNTIYF
NA	TRBJ1-1	TRBV19	NA	TGTGCCAGTAGTGCCGGCCCGGGGGAGGTGAACACTGAAGCTTTCTTT	CASSAGPGEVNTEAFF
NA	TRBJ2-5	TRBV28	once	TGTGCCAGCAGTTTTGTCGCACAGGGTAAGGAGACCCAGTACTTC	CASSFVAQGKETQYF
TRBD2	TRBJ2-1	TRBV7-2	NA	TGTGCCAGCAGCGTTGACCGACTAGCGGGTGGTGAGCAGTTCTTC	CASSVDRLAGGEQFF